At least ten counts were recorded for the clone carrying this T cell receptor beta chain. Antigen unknown. For the second PCR, which ran for about 7 to 12 cycles, a sample-barcoded 5' primer and a J-beta primer mix were used. TCRdb re-analysed the 5' RACE reads in MiXCR, keeping a single row per CDR3 protein. The sample comprises hundreds of thousands of distinct CDR3 sequences, 25% to 35% of which are singletons, and 15% to 20% rests with the top ten. Germline loops: CDR1 LGHNT, CDR2 FRNRAP. Trimming cost V 0 bases and J 6 bases, with 21 bases left between them. CDR3 length equals 18 residues. These data originate in a study of blood T cells in healthy people across ages. Overall study findings and caveats: Observed TCR beta diversity showed a strong correlation with the percentage of naive T cells as measured by flow cytometry.

The rearrangement links TRBV12-5 to TRBJ2-1; D may be TRBD1 (6 bases). The sequencing input was blood. The receptor's source is a woman of 80 years or more in good health. CDR3: CASGLVAGVGLRLNEQFF. The CDR3 bases are TGTGCTAGTGGTTTGGTTGCAGGGGTCGGCCTCCGCCTCAATGAGCAGTTCTTC.